This TCR beta chain was profiled in a study of radiation and T cells in renal cell carcinoma. Some clones are missing from TCRdb's copy, which holds only in-frame ones; the method was immunoSEQ multiplex PCR. Among about 86,000 clones listed, around four fifths were seen once. The CDR3 extends over 17 amino acids. Germline V lookup: CDR1 SGHAT, CDR2 FQNNGV. Trimming removed 2 bases from V and 3 bases from J; junction bases left unmatched: 9. Time point given: blood 4 weeks post-SBRT, at nephrectomy. The treatment is: 15 Gy SBRT to primary tumor, nephrectomy 4 weeks later. The tumor was a clear cell renal cell carcinoma.

V gene TRBV11-2 combines with J gene TRBJ2-3, with 9 bases matching TRBD2. The material sequenced was blood, taken from a patient whose treatment included radiotherapy and nephrectomy. This receptor was taken from a man in his fifties with renal cell carcinoma. The CDR3 DNA reads as TGTGCCAGCAGCTTATCGGATAGCGGGAGTTATACAGATACGCAGTATTTT. Encoded protein: CASSLSDSGSYTDTQYF.